A selection of T cell receptor beta chains follows, all from one sample in a study of CD8+ T cells in alopecia areata. Method: immunoSEQ multiplex PCR; TCRdb's copy keeps in-frame clones and lacks some. The sample shows approximately 170,000 clones, 45% to 65% of them seen only once. The sequencing here drew on CD4+ T cells sorted from blood, taken at week 4, from a patient treated with tofacitinib. Source of these receptors: a human donor with alopecia areata. The CDR3 runs from the conserved cysteine through the conserved F or W. A D gene is named only where the DNA matches it firmly. Size is omitted from some rows. Given values are once, few, many or a class for expanded clones.

d_gene	v_gene	j_gene	abundance	CDR3nt	CDR3aa
TRBD2	TRBV29-1	TRBJ2-7	-	TGCAGCGTTCTGGATCGCGGGAGGCCCTACGAGCAGTACTTC	CSVLDRGRPYEQYF
-	TRBV27	TRBJ2-7	-	TGTGCCAGCAGTTTAAGGCTCTTAGGACCCTACGAGCAGTACTTC	CASSLRLLGPYEQYF
-	TRBV29-1	TRBJ1-1	-	TGCAGCGTGTGTGAGGGGAACACTGAAGCTTTCTTT	CSVCEGNTEAFF
-	TRBV28	TRBJ1-1	-	TGTGCCAGCAGTTTATGGCGGGGGAACACTGAAGCTTTCTTT	CASSLWRGNTEAFF
-	TRBV5-1	TRBJ2-1	few	TGCGCCAGCAGCTTGGTCGCCGGGAGCTCCTACAATGAGCAGTTCTTC	CASSLVAGSSYNEQFF
-	TRBV7-2	TRBJ2-7	-	TGTGCCAGCAGCTCCACCCAAACCTACGAGCAGTACTTC	CASSSTQTYEQYF
-	TRBV28	TRBJ2-6	few	TGTGCCAGCAGCGCGACTGGTTCTGGGGCCAACGTCCTGACTTTC	CASSATGSGANVLTF
-	TRBV5-6	TRBJ1-2	-	TGTGCCAGCAGCTTGGGTGCGTATGGCTACACCTTC	CASSLGAYGYTF
-	TRBV29-1	TRBJ2-7	few	TGCAGCGTTGTGAGCGGTACCTACGAGCAGTACTTC	CSVVSGTYEQYF
-	TRBV30	TRBJ1-1	few	TGTGCCTGGAGTTCCTACGACAGGAACACTGAAGCTTTCTTT	CAWSSYDRNTEAFF
-	TRBV30	TRBJ1-1	-	TGTGCCTGGACGGTAAAGGGGCGGTACACTGAAGCTTTCTTT	CAWTVKGRYTEAFF
-	TRBV9	TRBJ2-3	few	TGTGCCAGCAGCGTCTTTGGCGCAGATACGCAGTATTTT	CASSVFGADTQYF
-	TRBV29-1	TRBJ2-4	-	TGCAGCGTCCCTGAGGGTGGAAACATTCAGTACTTC	CSVPEGGNIQYF
-	TRBV30	TRBJ1-2	-	TGTGCCTGGAGTCCCGGGGGTCCGCACGGCTACACCTTC	CAWSPGGPHGYTF
-	TRBV6-6	TRBJ2-7	-	TGTGCCAGCAGTTACGCTGGTCGGACGAACCAGTACTTC	CASSYAGRTNQYF
-	TRBV5-6	TRBJ2-3	-	TGTGCCAGCAGCTTCCAATCCGGGGGCGCAGATACGCAGTATTTT	CASSFQSGGADTQYF
-	TRBV18	TRBJ1-2	few	TGTGCCAGCTCACCACGCCGGGACGGAACTAACTATGGCTACACCTTC	CASSPRRDGTNYGYTF
-	TRBV9	TRBJ2-3	once	TGTGCCAGCAGCCCGGGCTCATATAGCACAGATACGCAGTATTTT	CASSPGSYSTDTQYF
-	TRBV4-2	TRBJ1-5	few	TGTGCCAGCAGCCAAAGTATCGTTCAGCCCCAGCATTTT	CASSQSIVQPQHF
-	TRBV29-1	TRBJ2-6	-	TGCAGCGTTGAAGTTGGCCTCTCTGGGGCCAACGTCCTGACTTTC	CSVEVGLSGANVLTF
-	TRBV4-1	TRBJ2-6	-	TGCGCCAGCAGCCAAGTTGGCGCGGATCGAGGCAGCTCTGGGGCCAACGTCCTGACTTTC	CASSQVGADRGSSGANVLTF
-	TRBV25-1	TRBJ2-7	few	TGTGCCAGCAGTGAAACTGGGGGCAGGGACGAGCAGTACTTC	CASSETGGRDEQYF
TRBD1	TRBV7-6	TRBJ2-6	-	TGTGCCAGCAGCCCCAGAGGGCAGGGGGAAGCTGGGGCCAACGTCCTGACTTTC	CASSPRGQGEAGANVLTF
-	TRBV30	TRBJ1-3	-	TGTGCCTGGACAGGACAATCTGGAAACACCATATATTTT	CAWTGQSGNTIYF
TRBD1	TRBV28	TRBJ2-1	few	TGTGCCAGCAGTTTTGACATCACAGGGGGCCATGAGCAGTTCTTC	CASSFDITGGHEQFF
TRBD2	TRBV14	TRBJ2-3	-	TGTGCCAGCAGCGCTCCGGGACTAGCGGGAGCAGATACGCAGTATTTT	CASSAPGLAGADTQYF
-	TRBV7-3	TRBJ1-2	-	TGTGCCAGCAGCTTAAGTCAGGGGATGCACTATGGCTACACCTTC	CASSLSQGMHYGYTF
-	TRBV29-1	TRBJ2-2	-	TGCAGCGCCCAAGGCTCCTCGAACACCGGGGAGCTGTTTTTT	CSAQGSSNTGELFF
-	TRBV29-1	TRBJ2-5	-	TGCAGCGTTGAAGATCCTTCCGAGACCCAGTACTTC	CSVEDPSETQYF
TRBD2	TRBV25-1	TRBJ2-6	-	TGTGCCAGCAGTGAAAGGACTAGCGGGAGCTCTGGGGCCAACGTCCTGACTTTC	CASSERTSGSSGANVLTF
TRBD1	TRBV6-1	TRBJ2-4	once	TGTGCCAGCAGCCCAGGGCAGGGGGCTTGGTACATTCAGTACTTC	CASSPGQGAWYIQYF
-	TRBV23-1	TRBJ2-5	few	TGCGCCAGCAGTTCAACCACAGTGGGGCGTCAAGAGACCCAGTACTTC	CASSSTTVGRQETQYF
TRBD2	TRBV29-1	TRBJ2-5	few	TGCAGCGTTGAAGAGAGGAAACCGGGAGGGAAAGAGACCCAGTACTTC	CSVEERKPGGKETQYF
TRBD2	TRBV9	TRBJ2-2	-	TGTGCCAGCAGAGGGGGTAATAGCGGGAGTTCTCGAGGCACCGGGGAGCTGTTTTTT	CASRGGNSGSSRGTGELFF
-	TRBV7-9	TRBJ1-5	-	TGTGCCAGCAGTCAAAGTGGGGCAGGGCTTATTCAGCCCCAGCATTTT	CASSQSGAGLIQPQHF
TRBD1	TRBV7-2	TRBJ2-7	once	TGTGCCAGCAGCCTACAGGGGACAGGTCACGAGCAGTACTTC	CASSLQGTGHEQYF
-	TRBV6-6	TRBJ2-5	few	TGTGCCAGCAGCCGGCCTATAGGGGGAGAGACCCAGTACTTC	CASSRPIGGETQYF
-	TRBV30	TRBJ2-1	-	TGTGCCTGGAGTGACAGACTAACCAATATCTACAATGAGCAGTTCTTC	CAWSDRLTNIYNEQFF
-	TRBV5-1	TRBJ2-5	-	TGCGCCAGCAGCCCACCGAGCGATGAGGGGGAGACCCAGTACTTC	CASSPPSDEGETQYF
TRBD1	TRBV7-2	TRBJ2-1	-	TGTGCCAGCAGCTTAAGGGGACAGGGGGCCACCAAGACGTTCTTC	CASSLRGQGATKTFF
TRBD1	TRBV29-1	TRBJ1-2	-	TGCAGCGCTGAAGGACAGGGGAACTATGGCTACACCTTC	CSAEGQGNYGYTF
-	TRBV6-1	TRBJ2-1	-	TGTGCCAGCATATATCCCGTCAATGAGCAGTTCTTC	CASIYPVNEQFF
-	TRBV2	TRBJ1-2	-	TGTGCCAGCAGTCTGACGCGAAGTAACTATGGCTACACCTTC	CASSLTRSNYGYTF
-	TRBV5-4	TRBJ1-1	-	TGTGCCAGCAGCCCCTGGCGGGTGAACACTGAAGCTTTCTTT	CASSPWRVNTEAFF
TRBD1	TRBV9	TRBJ1-5	few	TGTGCCAGCAGCGTATCAGGGGGCGAAGCCCAGCCCCAGCATTTT	CASSVSGGEAQPQHF
TRBD1	TRBV7-9	TRBJ1-3	-	TGTGCCAGCAGAAAGGACAGGGCCTCTGGAAACACCATATATTTT	CASRKDRASGNTIYF
TRBD1	TRBV7-2	TRBJ1-5	few	TGTGCCAGCAGCTTAGATTCAGGGGGTAATCAGCCCCAGCATTTT	CASSLDSGGNQPQHF
-	TRBV7-2	TRBJ2-3	few	TGTGCCAGCAGCCCCCGACTAGGAGGGAGCACAGATACGCAGTATTTT	CASSPRLGGSTDTQYF
-	TRBV29-1	TRBJ2-1	-	TGCAGCGTTGTAGGCAGGGGCTCCTACAATGAGCAGTTCTTC	CSVVGRGSYNEQFF
-	TRBV18	TRBJ2-1	-	TGTGCCAGCTCATCGTTAGGGGAAGACAATGAGCAGTTCTTC	CASSSLGEDNEQFF
-	TRBV7-6	TRBJ1-3	-	TGTGCCAGCAGCCCGGACGGCCGAGACACCATATATTTT	CASSPDGRDTIYF
TRBD2	TRBV30	TRBJ2-3	-	TGTGCCTCGAAGCGGGAGTTTATAGATACGCAGTATTTT	CASKREFIDTQYF
TRBD1	TRBV5-4	TRBJ2-2	-	TGTGCCAGCGCGGGACAGGTATCGAACACCGGGGAGCTGTTTTTT	CASAGQVSNTGELFF
-	TRBV30	TRBJ1-2	-	TGTGCCTGGAGTGTAGGGGGAGCCGATTATGGCTACACCTTC	CAWSVGGADYGYTF
-	TRBV7-2	TRBJ2-4	-	TGTGCCAGCAGCTTAATTGGTGTCCCGAGTACCAAAAACATTCAGTACTTC	CASSLIGVPSTKNIQYF
-	TRBV6-6	TRBJ2-1	few	TGTGCCAGCAGTTACATTGCCAATGAGCAGTTCTTC	CASSYIANEQFF
-	TRBV6-1	TRBJ2-5	-	TGTGCCAGTAAGGAGGGAAACCAAGAGACCCAGTACTTC	CASKEGNQETQYF
-	TRBV7-6	TRBJ2-3	few	TGTGCCAGCAGCTTAGCGCGCCTAGCAGCAGATACGCAGTATTTT	CASSLARLAADTQYF
-	TRBV30	TRBJ1-3	-	TGTGCCTGGAGTCCGGGACTTGGAAACACCATATATTTT	CAWSPGLGNTIYF